This T cell receptor (beta chain) is from a study of the immune and genomic landscape of osteosarcoma (dated by TCRdb to 2018 to 2020). At the level of the whole study: The overall cohort included 40 to 50 pediatric and adult patients with high-grade osteosarcoma, and the median age at diagnosis was roughly 25 years (range about 5-81). Poor-risk disease was overrepresented in the cohort, as 73% of patients had an unfavorable pathologic response to standard therapy and more than 65% had died. The goal of the study was to explain why immune checkpoint inhibitors show limited clinical activity in osteosarcoma. In the overall cohort, roughly 60% of patients were male, and over 75% had localized disease at diagnosis. Each of a few patients provided a couple of samples from the same tumor site. To characterize the osteosarcoma immunogenomic landscape, TCR sequencing results were integrated with transcriptome, protein array and immunostaining data. Osteosarcoma specimens were profiled with whole genome, RNA and T-cell receptor sequencing plus immunohistochemistry and reverse phase protein arrays so that immunogenic potential could be defined.

From a lookup of the germline V gene (reference sequence), CDR1 and CDR2 are MNHEY and SMNVEV. From cysteine to phenylalanine, the CDR3 is 13 amino acids long. Kept here is only the CDR3 DNA, which spans 39 bases and is read in frame from base 1. V is clipped by 10 bases and J by 2 bases, and the sequence between their germline boundaries is 9 bases long. Worth noting for this clone: No cognate antigen has been identified for it. No base quality values were provided; no much bigger clone lies one nucleotide off.

TCR beta chain CDR3 regions were immunosequenced using the ImmunoSEQ Assay (Adaptive Biotechnologies). Per the authors' processing: The ImmunoSEQ Analyzer platform was used to export TCRB rearrangements, read counts, read proportions and gene usage. Using productive rearrangements, T-cell clonality was calculated as 1 minus Pielou's evenness. Clonal space homeostasis binned clonotypes as rare, small, medium, large or hyperexpanded (0.01 to 1 of the repertoire). TCR productive clonality was compared across immune clusters C1, C2 and C3 using the Wilcoxon rank sum test. What TCRdb holds here is the immuneACCESS table cut down to in-frame rearrangements. Part of the clones is not present; checked against another copy, under half of the missing clones reflect an unresolved V gene, and the others are unexplained. D and trimming come from the DNA, and the V and J calls and clone size come from that table. This sample comprises about 10,000 clones, 55% to 75% of them detected only once. The top ten clonotypes cover more than 15% of the sample.

Specimens were post-treatment primary, local recurrence and metastasis tumors from poor-prognosis patients. Summary of the overall study and its limitations: In five cases, the repertoire was dominated by a single hyperexpanded clone, and fewer than 100 T-cell clonotypes were detected in all five cases. Overall, productive TCR clonality was low, with an average of 0.09 and a maximum of 0.3, which suggests limited T-cell clonal expansion. No statistical method determined sample size because osteosarcoma is rare and all possible samples were collected. Clonality benchmarks came from external normal skin and healthy peripheral blood data rather than matched normal tissue. TCR productive clonality was higher in the immune-hot C3 cluster than the cold C1 cluster but still low overall. Along with the frozen tumor specimens, matched blood was collected from just two patients.

The sequence joins TRBV27 to TRBJ2-6, with no confidently assigned D gene. The sample was osteosarcoma tumor tissue from the lung. The sequence derives from a human donor with osteosarcoma. The CDR3 has the sequence CATRGTGANVLTF. The DNA is TGTGCCACCCGAGGTACTGGGGCCAACGTCCTGACTTTC.